This T cell receptor beta chain was documented in a study of blood T cell repertoires in COVID-19. Authors' analysis steps: Estimated nucleated cell counts came from reference gene primer amplification. The repertoire was sequenced with immunoSEQ multiplex PCR; TCRdb's copy has only in-frame clones and lacks some. Clonal size and the V and J genes are those of that table, whereas D and trimming came from the DNA. This sample carries a few hundred thousand clones, around nine tenths of them seen once, and the ten largest clones take roughly 10%. The CDR3 length is 19 residues. Germline V gives CDR1 SGHAT, CDR2 FQNNGV. Trimming took 5 bases from V and 4 from J; bases not matched to a gene: 20.

This receptor was obtained from a woman aged 25-40 years with COVID-19, enrolled during active disease. Material: peripheral blood. The chain employs TRBV11-2 and TRBJ2-3; 8 bases match TRBD2. The CDR3: CASSLQGLIAGTRPDTQYF. DNA of the CDR3: TGTGCCAGCAGCCTGCAAGGGTTGATAGCGGGGACTCGGCCAGATACGCAGTATTTT.